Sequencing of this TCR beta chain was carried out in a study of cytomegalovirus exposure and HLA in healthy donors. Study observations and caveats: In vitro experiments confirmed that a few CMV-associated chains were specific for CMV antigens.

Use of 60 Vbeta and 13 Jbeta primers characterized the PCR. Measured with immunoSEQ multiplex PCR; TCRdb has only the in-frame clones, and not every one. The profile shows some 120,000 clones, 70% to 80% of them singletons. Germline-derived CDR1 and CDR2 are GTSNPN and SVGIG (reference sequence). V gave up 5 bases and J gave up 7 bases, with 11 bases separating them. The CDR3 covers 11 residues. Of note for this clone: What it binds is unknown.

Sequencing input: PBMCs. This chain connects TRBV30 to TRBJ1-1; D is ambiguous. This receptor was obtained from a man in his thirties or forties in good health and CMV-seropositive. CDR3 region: CAWYLGLEAFF. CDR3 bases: TGTGCCTGGTATCTGGGCCTTGAAGCTTTCTTT. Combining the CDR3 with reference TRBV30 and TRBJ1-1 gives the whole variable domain SQTIHQWPATLVQPVGSPLSLECTVEGTSNPNLYWYRQAAGRGLQLLFYSVGIGQISSEVPQNLSASRPQDRQFILSSKKLLLSDSGFYLCAWYLGLEAFFGQGTRLTVV.